This T cell receptor (beta chain) comes out of a study of shared clonotypes between healthy human individuals. The CDR3 loop spans 19 amino acids. V shed 3 bases, J shed 0 bases, and the junction held 13 bases outside the gene matches. From germline, CDR1 is SGHDN and CDR2 FVKESK. The protocol was immunoSEQ multiplex PCR, while the TCRdb copy is restricted to in-frame clones and leaves out a portion. The sample holds some 650,000 clones, less than 98% seen once. The sequenced sample was naive CD4+ T cells sorted from blood. The subset here: CD45RA+ positively selected. The sequence was obtained from a woman aged 25 to 45 in good health. The chain couples TRBV14 to TRBJ1-3, with 8 bases identical to TRBD1. CDR3 amino acids: CASSQGGTGQNNSGNTIYF. As DNA, the CDR3 is TGTGCCAGCAGCCAGGGTGGGACAGGACAAAACAACTCTGGAAACACCATATATTTT. Drawing the rest from reference TRBV14 and TRBJ1-3, the complete variable domain is EAGVTQFPSHSVIEKGQTVTLRCDPISGHDNLYWYRRVMGKEIKFLLHFVKESKQDESGMPNNRFLAERTGGTYSTLKVQPAELEDSGVYFCASSQGGTGQNNSGNTIYFGEGSWLTVV.